This T cell receptor (beta chain) is drawn from a study of T cells in women clearing cervical HPV infection. In regard to this clone: The missing CDR3 end, 3 residues past where the read stops, is filled in from the germline J gene.

CDR1 is SEHNR, CDR2 FQNEAQ, per germline (reference sequence). The trim removed 4 bases at V and 6 bases at J, leaving 2 bases unmatched. The CDR3 runs 13 residues. This table comes from immunoSEQ multiplex PCR, and its TCRdb copy is limited to in-frame clones, with some not included. The table lists under 45,000 clones. This sequence was found in a woman between 18 and 70 years old with a cervical HPV16 infection that either progressed to CIN3+ or cleared (not recorded which). Specimen: blood buffy coat. V is TRBV7-9 and J is TRBJ1-2, with TRBD1 identical over 10 bases. The CDR3 DNA, read in part, is TGTGCCAGCAGCTCCGGACAGGGGGATGGC. As protein: CASSSGQGDG. The whole CDR3 is CASSSGQGDGYTF.